One sample yielded the 23 T cell receptor beta chains listed below, sequenced in a study of Ad26.COV2.S vaccination and SARS-CoV-2 variants. Treatment of the sample: 15 to 20 received Ad26.COV2.S at low or high dose, single or two shots; several received placebo; per-sample allocation not given. Sample collection was performed on day 63 after the first vaccine or placebo injection. The method was immunoSEQ multiplex PCR; TCRdb's version includes in-frame clones alone and lacks a portion of them. This sample yields over 250,000 clones, of which about 87% are seen a single time; around 3.5% belongs to the top ten. The sequences come from peripheral blood, collected in a trial of Ad26.COV2.S vaccine versus placebo. The receptor set was obtained from a person aged 18 to 65 who received the Ad26.COV2.S COVID-19 vaccine or a placebo.

The rearrangement joins TRBV27 to TRBJ2-7, with 11 bases matching TRBD2. The germline CDR1 and CDR2 sequences are MNHEY and SMNVEV (reference sequence). After removal of 4 bases from V and 0 bases from J, the junction contained 5 bases not matched to a gene. The length of the CDR3 is 16 residues. CDR3: CASSSFTSGSSYEQYF. For the CDR3, the DNA is TGTGCCAGCAGTTCCTTCACTAGCGGGAGCTCCTACGAGCAGTACTTC.

The rearrangement links TRBV19 to TRBJ1-5; D is unclear. The CDR3 contains 15 residues. Deletions cut 2 bases from V and 0 bases from J, with 8 bases between. Germline loops: CDR1 LNHDA, CDR2 SQIVND (reference sequence). CDR3 DNA sequence: TGTGCCAGTAGTATATTCCCCCCTAGCAATCAGCCCCAGCATTTT. Its protein is CASSIFPPSNQPQHF.

The V gene is TRBV18, the J gene TRBJ1-5; D uncertain. Between the trimmed V and J ends, which lost 6 bases and 3 bases, there was a span of 15 bases. This CDR3 spans 15 amino acids. CDR1 KGHSH and CDR2 LQKENI come from the germline V gene. CDR3 amino acids: CASSAAQSVNQPQHF. The CDR3 bases are TGTGCCAGCTCCGCGGCGCAGAGCGTCAATCAGCCCCAGCATTTT.

The chain uses TRBV4-3 and TRBJ1-1; D is perhaps TRBD1 (5 bases). The germline gives CDR1 LGHNA, CDR2 YSLEER. Trimming shortened V by 3 bases and J by 0 bases, and 11 bases separated the two germline ends. The CDR3 sequence is 15 residues long. The CDR3: CASSQLGHMNTEAFF. CDR3 DNA: TGCGCCAGCAGCCAGCTAGGACATATGAACACTGAAGCTTTCTTT.

The chain links TRBV6-5 to TRBJ1-3, with 9 bases identical to TRBD1. This CDR3 is 14 amino acids long. Germline CDR1 and CDR2: MNHEY and SVGAGI. J gave up 8 bases and V 7 bases, and 9 bases lay outside the gene matches. CDR3 DNA sequence: TGTGCCAGCAAGAAGACAGGGGGGGGAGACACCATATATTTT. Encoded protein: CASKKTGGGDTIYF.

V usage is TRBV7-8 and J usage is TRBJ1-5; 8 nucleotides line up with TRBD1. The J segment lost 3 bases and the V segment lost 3 bases, leaving 7 bases of the junction unmatched. The CDR3 runs 16 residues. Germline loops: CDR1 SGHVS, CDR2 FQNEAQ. The CDR3 reads CASSFPGGAANQPQHF. The CDR3 nucleotides read TGTGCCAGCAGCTTTCCAGGGGGCGCCGCCAATCAGCCCCAGCATTTT.

This CDR3 is CASSQETYRDTDTQYF. CDR3 DNA sequence: TGCGCCAGCAGCCAAGAAACTTACCGTGACACAGATACGCAGTATTTT. The chain combines TRBV4-3 with TRBJ2-3; no clear D gene. Germline-derived CDR1 and CDR2 are LGHNA and YSLEER. CDR3 length: 16 residues. The V gene lost 0 bases and the J gene lost 2 bases, with 12 bases spanning the gap.

This chain joins TRBV11-2 and TRBJ1-2, with D possibly TRBD1 on 5 matching bases. The CDR3 contains 17 residues. The germline gives CDR1 SGHAT, CDR2 FQNNGV. V lost 0 bases and J lost 2, with 16 bases in between. Written as DNA, the CDR3 is TGTGCCAGCAGCTTAGATGGGGGTGGGCCAGGGAACTATGGCTACACCTTC. This gives the protein CASSLDGGGPGNYGYTF.

This clone has just one count. This chain uses TRBV4-2 with TRBJ2-7, with D possibly TRBD1 on 5 matching bases. Germline V gives CDR1 LGHNA, CDR2 YNFKEQ. This CDR3 contains 11 residues. Trimming removed 2 bases at V and 6 bases at J, with 5 bases between. The CDR3 DNA reads as TGTGCCAGCAGCCAAAGGGGCGAGCAGTACTTC. Translated: CASSQRGEQYF.

The gene calls are TRBV27 and TRBJ1-4; a possible D gene is TRBD1 (5 bases). The CDR3 extends over 16 amino acids. In germline, CDR1 is MNHEY, CDR2 SMNVEV (reference sequence). Between the trimmed V and J ends, which lost 5 bases and 7 bases, there was a span of 20 bases. The CDR3: CASSTSPQAQGEKLFF. The DNA of the CDR3 is TGTGCCAGCAGTACCTCCCCACAGGCCCAAGGTGAAAAACTGTTTTTT.

The CDR3 sequence: CASSQDRTAKETQYF. CDR3 DNA sequence: TGCGCCAGCAGCCAAGATAGGACAGCCAAAGAGACCCAGTACTTC. The chain is built from TRBV4-1 and TRBJ2-5, with D perhaps matching TRBD1 (6 bases). CDR3 length: 15 amino acids. V gave up 0 bases and J gave up 3 bases, with 11 bases separating them. Germline V gives CDR1 MGHRA, CDR2 YSYEKL.

The chain is built from TRBV5-1 and TRBJ2-5, with D possibly matching TRBD1 (5 bases). The germline CDR1 and CDR2 sequences are SGHRS and YFSETQ. The CDR3 is 15 amino acids. V was cut by 4 bases and J by 2 bases, with 15 bases left in between. In DNA form, the CDR3 reads TGCGCCAGCAGCCCGAATGCGCAGGGACAAGAGACCCAGTACTTC. Protein product: CASSPNAQGQETQYF.

The chain joins TRBV7-6 to TRBJ2-2; 14 positions agree with TRBD2. V was pared by 4 bases and J by 1 base, with 2 bases of the junction left unmatched. This CDR3 spans 17 amino acids. Germline lookup yields CDR1 SGHVS and CDR2 FNYEAQ. The CDR3: CASSSGTSGGNTGELFF. The CDR3 coding sequence is TGTGCCAGCAGCTCGGGGACTAGCGGGGGGAACACCGGGGAGCTGTTTTTT.

This chain uses TRBV7-2 with TRBJ2-4; 10 bases fit TRBD1. The CDR3 spans 17 residues. V shed 0 bases and J 0 bases; nucleotides not matched to a gene: 2. CDR1 is SGHTA and CDR2 is FQGNSA in the germline V gene. The CDR3 loop is CASSLAGQGTAKNIQYF. Here the CDR3 DNA reads TGTGCCAGCAGCTTAGCGGGACAGGGGACAGCCAAAAACATTCAGTACTTC.

The chain carries TRBV5-1 and TRBJ1-6, with 7 bases matching TRBD1. Germline V CDR1 and CDR2: SGHRS, YFSETQ. V lost 4 bases and J lost 12; bases outside the gene matches: 10. The length of the CDR3 is 14 residues. This CDR3 reads CASSVSGTVEPLHF. DNA of the CDR3: TGCGCCAGCAGCGTATCCGGGACAGTCGAACCCCTCCACTTT.

This chain joins TRBV7-9 and TRBJ1-2, with TRBD1 as a possible D gene (5 bases). CDR1 and CDR2 (germline): SEHNR, FQNEAQ (reference sequence). This CDR3 spans 17 amino acids. V was clipped by 4 bases and J by 0 bases, with 18 bases between them. The CDR3 spells CASSSLTGTEPNYGYTF. The CDR3 DNA sequence: TGTGCCAGCAGCTCCCTTACCGGGACGGAACCTAACTATGGCTACACCTTC.

The V gene is TRBV20-1, the J gene TRBJ1-1; 7 positions agree with TRBD1. Trimming took 7 bases from V and 9 from J; bases not matched to a gene: 5. CDR1 and CDR2 (germline): DFQATT, SNEGSKA (reference sequence). This CDR3 contains 10 residues. The chain's CDR3 is CSVETGQAFF. The CDR3 DNA is TGCAGTGTCGAGACAGGGCAAGCTTTCTTT.

This clone has more than one count but fewer than ten. DNA for the CDR3: TGCGCCAGCAGCCAAGGTTTCACCAGCGCTAACTATGGCTACACCTTC. Its translation: CASSQGFTSANYGYTF. The V gene is TRBV4-3, the J gene TRBJ1-2, with D hard to call. CDR1 and CDR2 (germline): LGHNA, YSLEER. Trimming shortened V by 1 base and J by 0 bases, and 12 bases separated the two germline ends. The CDR3 has 16 amino acids.

This clone was found once. The genes are TRBV6-5 and TRBJ1-2, with TRBD1 matching over 8 bases. The V and J ends lost 6 bases and 0 bases, in that order; junction bases with no gene match: 3. The CDR3 totals 14 residues. Germline V gene data show CDR1 as MNHEY and CDR2 as SVGAGI. The CDR3 sequence is CASRDRGANYGYTF. Written as DNA, the CDR3 is TGTGCCAGCAGAGACAGGGGAGCTAACTATGGCTACACCTTC.

The chain employs TRBV6-2 or TRBV6-3 and TRBJ1-2, with no clear D. V was cut by 2 bases and J by 7 bases, with 5 bases left in between. The CDR3 has 11 residues. Germline assignment: CDR1 MNHEY and CDR2 SVGEGT. CDR3 residues: CASSYGVGYTF. The CDR3 DNA sequence: TGTGCCAGCAGTTACGGAGTTGGCTACACCTTC.

The chain couples TRBV6-6 to TRBJ1-1; TRBD1 matches 8 bases. CDR3 length: 13 amino acids. The germline V gene has CDR1 MNHNY and CDR2 SVGAGI (reference sequence). V was pared by 6 bases and J by 8 bases, with 8 bases of the junction left unmatched. The CDR3 nucleotides read TGTGCCAGCAGAGACCGGGACAGGATGGAAGCTTTCTTT. As protein: CASRDRDRMEAFF.

The V and J genes are TRBV5-1 and TRBJ2-5; 8 nucleotides align to TRBD2. Germline-derived CDR1 and CDR2 are SGHRS and YFSETQ. The CDR3 totals 15 residues. V dropped 4 bases and J dropped 5; count of bases not matched to a gene: 10. The CDR3 spells CASSPAGTSQETQYF. CDR3 bases: TGCGCCAGCAGCCCTGCCGGGACTAGTCAGGAGACCCAGTACTTC.

This rearrangement joins TRBV7-8 to TRBJ2-3; tentatively, D is TRBD1 (5 bases). The CDR3 loop spans 15 amino acids. CDR1 is SGHVS and CDR2 is FQNEAQ in the germline V gene. Trimming removed 2 bases at V and 2 bases at J, with 11 bases between. As DNA, the CDR3 is TGTGCCAGCAGCTTATTAGGGGCAGACACAGATACGCAGTATTTT. Its protein is CASSLLGADTDTQYF.